These 21 T cell receptor beta chains originate from one sample sequenced in a study of CD4 T cells in relation to SARS-CoV-2 and coronaviruses. The unexposed donors gave CD4+ T cells in about 2011-2019, prior to COVID-19. CD4+ T cells were isolated from the cells after more than 8 days of culture. Method: immunoSEQ multiplex PCR; TCRdb's copy keeps in-frame clones and lacks some. The table lists fewer than 25,000 clones, around 76% of them singletons, with over 25% in the top ten. Antigens for these TCRs are unknown. Specimen: CD4+ T cells from PBMCs, cultured in vitro. The receptors shown here come from a human donor in good health.

The chain recombines TRBV15 with TRBJ2-2; D unresolved. V gave up 4 bases and J gave up 5 bases, with 8 bases separating them. The CDR3 extends over 13 amino acids. Germline lookup yields CDR1 LNHNV and CDR2 YYDKDF (reference sequence). CDR3 loop: CATSTGLTGELFF. In DNA, the CDR3 is TGTGCCACCAGCACTGGTCTTACCGGGGAGCTGTTTTTT.

This sequence joins TRBV21-1 and TRBJ1-4; TRBD1, the table's D call, was not compared with the DNA. TRBV21-1 is flagged as a pseudogene. This CDR3 comprises 15 residues. The CDR3 protein is CASSMNGQANEKLFF. CDR3 DNA: TGTGCCAGCAGCATGAATGGACAGGCTAATGAAAAACTGTTTTTT.

This clone was recorded once. V is TRBV27 and J is TRBJ1-1, with no clear D. The germline V gene has CDR1 MNHEY and CDR2 SMNVEV (reference sequence). Trimming removed 2 bases from V and 5 bases from J, with 12 bases in between. This CDR3 has 14 residues. CDR3 residues: CASSLRDQATEAFF. The CDR3 DNA reads as TGTGCCAGCAGTTTACGGGATCAGGCTACTGAAGCTTTCTTT.

This chain uses TRBV3-1 (or the pseudogene TRBV3-2) with TRBJ2-5; weak D call: TRBD2 (6 bases). V lost 0 bases to trimming and J lost 4 bases, with 18 bases between them. CDR1 and CDR2 (germline): LGHDT, YNNKEL (reference sequence). CDR3 length: 17 residues. The CDR3 loop is CASSQDLWNGGIETQYF. The CDR3 coding sequence is TGTGCCAGCAGCCAAGATCTTTGGAACGGGGGTATAGAGACCCAGTACTTC.

The J gene is TRBJ2-1, the V gene TRBV5-1; possibly TRBD2 for D (8 bases). CDR3 size: 17 residues. The V gene's germline CDR1 is SGHRS and CDR2 YFSETQ. Trimming removed 0 bases from V and 6 bases from J, with 19 bases in between. The CDR3 DNA sequence: TGCGCCAGCAGCTTGGGGGACAGCGGGAGATGGAGCAATGAGCAGTTCTTC. Translation gives CASSLGDSGRWSNEQFF.

This clone has only one observation. The rearrangement links TRBV6-2 or TRBV6-3 to TRBJ1-1, with D tentatively TRBD1 (5 bases). Germline V lookup: CDR1 MNHEY, CDR2 SVGEGT. V shed 2 bases and J shed 6 bases, with 34 bases lying between them. This CDR3 contains 21 residues. CDR3 sequence reads: CASSYLAGGGLNGRGYAEAFF. In DNA, the CDR3 is TGTGCCAGCAGTTACCTCGCAGGCGGAGGACTGAACGGTAGGGGTTACGCTGAAGCTTTCTTT.

V is TRBV19 and J is TRBJ1-6; TRBD1 matches at 10 bases. Trimming cost V 5 bases and J 5 bases; bases outside gene matches: 9. The CDR3 covers 17 residues. Germline V gives CDR1 LNHDA, CDR2 SQIVND (reference sequence). CDR3 amino acids: CASSLLAGTGDNSPLHF. The CDR3 coding sequence is TGTGCCAGTAGTCTATTAGCCGGGACAGGGGATAATTCACCCCTCCACTTT.

Of note for this clone: The junction departs from the called germline gene at one end, perhaps through a read error. Other nucleotide sequences from this sample produce the same CDR3. The chain links TRBV9 to TRBJ1-1, with D hard to call. The CDR3 sequence is 15 residues long. The germline V gene has CDR1 SGDLS and CDR2 YYNGEE. In DNA, the CDR3 is TGTGCCAGTAGCGTAGCTCCGCAACGAATGATTGAAGCTTTCTTT. Its translation is CASSVAPQRMIEAFF.

This chain joins TRBV5-1 and TRBJ2-3; 10 positions match TRBD1. CDR3 size: 15 residues. V was clipped by 4 bases and J by 1 base; unmatched bases: 3. Germline V gene data show CDR1 as SGHRS and CDR2 as YFSETQ. The CDR3 region has the DNA TGCGCCAGCAGCCAGGGACAGGGGCGCACAGATACGCAGTATTTT. Translation: CASSQGQGRTDTQYF.

This CDR3 is CASSFLIGETQYF. Written as DNA, the CDR3 is TGTGCCAGCAGCTTCCTGATTGGGGAGACCCAGTACTTC. This chain uses TRBV9 with TRBJ2-5; no clear D. The ends were cut back, 4 bases at V and 5 bases at J, with 12 bases in the middle. Germline CDR1 and CDR2: SGDLS and YYNGEE. This CDR3 comprises 13 residues.

V gene TRBV6-5 combines with J gene TRBJ1-2; no clear D. The CDR3 consists of 11 residues. V lost 5 bases, J lost 2 bases, and 3 bases lay in between. CDR1 is MNHEY and CDR2 is SVGAGI in the germline V gene. The CDR3 sequence is CASSLNYGYTF. The CDR3 coding sequence is TGTGCCAGCAGTCTAAACTATGGCTACACCTTC.

The J gene is TRBJ2-3, the V gene TRBV4-1; the D is unclear. Germline loops: CDR1 MGHRA, CDR2 YSYEKL. This CDR3 has 15 residues. Trimming removed 0 bases from V and 1 base from J, with 8 bases in between. CDR3 nucleotide sequence: TGCGCCAGCAGCCAAGATCTTCCAGGCACAGATACGCAGTATTTT. Translation: CASSQDLPGTDTQYF.

The chain recombines TRBV5-5 with TRBJ1-2, with a tentative D call TRBD1 (6 bases). The CDR3 runs 14 residues. The germline V gene has CDR1 SGHKS and CDR2 YYEKEE (reference sequence). Deletions cut 1 base from V and 3 bases from J, with 10 bases between. In DNA, the CDR3 is TGTGCCAGCAGCTTGTATGGGGGCGACTATGGCTACACCTTC. It specifies CASSLYGGDYGYTF.

This clone was counted between two and nine times. The chain employs TRBV11-2 and TRBJ2-7; the D gene is possibly TRBD1 (6 bases). Trimming removed 0 bases from V and 4 bases from J, with 22 bases in between. CDR1 is SGHAT, CDR2 FQNNGV, per germline. This CDR3 region has 18 residues. CDR3 DNA sequence: TGTGCCAGCAGCTTAGATAGTATAGCCAGGACAGTAAAATACGAGCAGTACTTC. Its translation: CASSLDSIARTVKYEQYF. The full variable domain, its missing parts supplied by reference TRBV11-2 and TRBJ2-7, is EAGVAQSPRYKIIEKRQSVAFWCNPISGHATLYWYQQILGQGPKLLIQFQNNGVVDDSQLPKDRFSAERLKGVDSTLKIQPAKLEDSAVYLCASSLDSIARTVKYEQYFGPGTRLTVT.

This clone was seen a few times. This chain links TRBV3-1 (or the pseudogene TRBV3-2) with TRBJ2-3; D not certain. Germline V gene data show CDR1 as LGHDT and CDR2 as YNNKEL (reference sequence). V was trimmed by 3 bases and J by 2 bases, leaving 3 bases between them. The CDR3 is 12 amino acids. CDR3 residues: CASSHTTDTQYF. In DNA form, the CDR3 reads TGTGCCAGCAGCCATACCACAGATACGCAGTATTTT.

The V call is TRBV14, the J call TRBJ1-1; D gene unclear. The CDR3 length is 14 residues. From germline, CDR1 is SGHDN and CDR2 FVKESK. V was clipped by 5 bases and J by 3 bases, with 13 bases between them. CDR3 loop: CASSARVRDTEAFF. The DNA for the CDR3 is TGTGCCAGCAGCGCGAGGGTGCGCGACACTGAAGCTTTCTTT. The full variable domain, rest sourced from reference TRBV14 and TRBJ1-1, is EAGVTQFPSHSVIEKGQTVTLRCDPISGHDNLYWYRRVMGKEIKFLLHFVKESKQDESGMPNNRFLAERTGGTYSTLKVQPAELEDSGVYFCASSARVRDTEAFFGQGTRLTVV.

This rearrangement joins TRBV3-1 (or the pseudogene TRBV3-2) to TRBJ2-7; D is possibly TRBD2 (5 bases). The CDR3 totals 14 residues. Germline CDR1 and CDR2: LGHDT and YNNKEL (reference sequence). V dropped 5 bases and J dropped 6 bases, with 17 bases sitting between them. This chain's CDR3 is CASSWSLRGSEQYF. CDR3 DNA: TGTGCCAGCAGCTGGTCCCTCAGAGGGAGCGAGCAGTACTTC.

J is TRBJ2-1 and V is TRBV11-3; D may be TRBD1 or TRBD2 (6 bases each). The CDR3 loop spans 14 amino acids. The germline V gene has CDR1 SGHNT and CDR2 YENEEA. Trimming removed 4 bases at V and 6 bases at J, with 13 bases between. The CDR3 DNA is TGTGCCAGCAGCTCGGAGGGGACAATCAATGAGCAGTTCTTC. Residues: CASSSEGTINEQFF.

V usage is TRBV6-5 and J usage is TRBJ2-3, with TRBD2 matching over 7 bases. Germline CDR1 and CDR2: MNHEY and SVGAGI. This CDR3 is 14 amino acids long. Germline trimming cut 8 bases from V and 0 bases from J; bases unmatched to any gene: 5. CDR3 region: CASSAGLSTDTQYF. CDR3 DNA sequence: TGTGCCAGCTCAGCGGGACTGAGCACAGATACGCAGTATTTT.

This rearrangement joins TRBV7-9 to TRBJ2-3; D is ambiguous. Germline-derived CDR1 and CDR2 are SEHNR and FQNEAQ (reference sequence). This CDR3 comprises 15 residues. The ends were cut back, 4 bases at V and 2 bases at J, with 13 bases in the middle. DNA of the CDR3: TGTGCCAGCAGCTCCCAAACTGGCCTCACAGATACGCAGTATTTT. This translates into CASSSQTGLTDTQYF.

The rearrangement joins TRBV7-8 to TRBJ2-5; 11 bases are a match to TRBD1. V shed 5 bases, J shed 5 bases, and the junction held 1 base outside the gene matches. This CDR3 comprises 13 residues. The V gene's germline CDR1 is SGHVS and CDR2 FQNEAQ. The CDR3 region is CASSRDRGETQYF. DNA for the CDR3: TGTGCCAGCAGCCGGGACAGGGGGGAGACCCAGTACTTC. Combining the CDR3 with reference TRBV7-8 and TRBJ2-5 gives the whole variable domain GAGVSQSPRYKVAKRGQDVALRCDPISGHVSLFWYQQALGQGPEFLTYFQNEAQLDKSGLPSDRFFAERPEGSVSTLKIQRTQQEDSAVYLCASSRDRGETQYFGPGTRLLVL.